The next 20 T cell receptor beta chains were all read from a single sample in a study of cytomegalovirus exposure and HLA in healthy donors. Researchers ran the PCR with 60 Vbeta and 13 Jbeta primers. The repertoire was sequenced with immunoSEQ multiplex PCR; TCRdb's copy has only in-frame clones and lacks some. The top ten hold more than 0.6% of the sample, which has about 220,000 clones, roughly 88% seen once. The specimen was PBMCs. These receptors originate from a boy between 2 and 10 years old in good health and CMV-seronegative.

The chain recombines TRBV6-4 with TRBJ1-2, with 10 bases fitting TRBD1. Per germline, CDR1 MRHNA and CDR2 SNTAGT. V was clipped by 4 bases and J by 7 bases; unmatched bases: 6. There are 14 residues in the CDR3. CDR3 nucleotides: TGTGCCAGCAGTGCGACCGGGACAGGGGTTGGCTACACCTTC. Its translation is CASSATGTGVGYTF.

This chain links TRBV27 with TRBJ2-5, with TRBD1 matching over 10 bases. The DNA end is more similar to TRBJ2-7, so the J call may be wrong. The CDR3 extends over 14 amino acids. Germline-derived CDR1 and CDR2 are MNHEY and SMNVEV (reference sequence). The CDR3 sequence: CASSTFGTGDEQYF. Here the CDR3 DNA reads TGTGCCAGCAGTACCTTCGGGACAGGGGACGAGCAGTACTTC.

The chain uses TRBV6-1 and TRBJ2-2; a weak D match, TRBD1 (5 bases). CDR3 length: 14 amino acids. CDR1 is MNHNS and CDR2 is SASEGT in the germline V gene. V dropped 6 bases and J dropped 1 base, with 9 bases sitting between them. The CDR3 region is CASRITGNTGELFF. The CDR3 DNA follows: TGTGCCAGCAGGATAACAGGGAACACCGGGGAGCTGTTTTTT.

The sample holds a few counts of this clone. The genes are TRBV2 and TRBJ1-4; 8 bases line up with TRBD1. Germline CDR1 reads SNHLY; CDR2 reads FYNNEI. V dropped 5 bases and J dropped 7; count of bases not matched to a gene: 9. This CDR3 region has 15 residues. This CDR3 reads CASSKTGGAREKLFF. The CDR3 DNA reads as TGTGCCAGCAGTAAAACAGGGGGAGCACGTGAAAAACTGTTTTTT.

The rearrangement uses TRBV2 and TRBJ1-1; D not resolved. Germline lookup yields CDR1 SNHLY and CDR2 FYNNEI. The CDR3 has 11 amino acids. V dropped 10 bases and J dropped 4 bases, with 10 bases sitting between them. The CDR3 region is CATHQCTEAFF. As DNA, the CDR3 is TGTGCCACACATCAGTGCACTGAAGCTTTCTTT.

The chain has TRBV29-1 and TRBJ2-5; TRBD2 aligns across 7 bases. The DNA end lines up better with TRBJ2-7; the J call may be wrong. Germline loops: CDR1 SQVTM, CDR2 ANQGSEA. The length of the CDR3 is 13 residues. The CDR3 nucleotides read TGCAGCGTTGAAGGTGGGGGGGCCTACGAGCAGTACTTC. It is translated as CSVEGGGAYEQYF.

The J gene is TRBJ1-5, the V gene TRBV19, with 7 nucleotides matching TRBD1. The germline V gene has CDR1 LNHDA and CDR2 SQIVND (reference sequence). V gave up 3 bases and J gave up 0 bases; unmatched junction bases: 5. The CDR3 spans 16 residues. This CDR3 reads CASSIGTAYSNQPQHF. CDR3 bases: TGTGCCAGTAGTATTGGGACAGCTTATAGCAATCAGCCCCAGCATTTT.

CDR3 region: CACNPGVYSNQPQHF. CDR3 nucleotide sequence: TGTGCCTGCAACCCGGGGGTGTATAGCAATCAGCCCCAGCATTTT. The V and J genes are TRBV19 and TRBJ1-5, with D tentatively TRBD1 (5 bases). Deletions cut 11 bases from V and 0 bases from J, with 17 bases between. CDR1 and CDR2 from the germline V gene are LNHDA and SQIVND (reference sequence). There are 15 residues in the CDR3. The whole variable domain, filled in from reference TRBV19 and TRBJ1-5, reads DGGITQSPKYLFRKEGQNVTLSCEQNLNHDAMYWYRQDPGQGLRLIYYSQIVNDFQKGDIAEGYSVSREKKESFPLTVTSAQKNPTAFYLCACNPGVYSNQPQHFGDGTRLSIL.

The CDR3 is CASSHYTGHSIPEAFF. CDR3 DNA: TGCGCCAGCAGTCATTATACGGGACATTCGATTCCTGAAGCTTTCTTT. The chain carries TRBV23-1 and TRBJ1-1; tentatively, D is TRBD1 (6 bases). TRBV23-1 is an ORF for which the function is uncertain. This CDR3 is built from 16 residues. Trimming took 3 bases from V and 6 from J, leaving 20 bases between them.

This chain connects TRBV7-6 to TRBJ2-7; TRBD2 matches at 15 bases. Per germline, CDR1 SGHVS and CDR2 FNYEAQ. This CDR3 has 14 residues. V dropped 6 bases and J dropped 6; count of bases not matched to a gene: 3. Here the CDR3 DNA reads TGTGCCAGCAGTCCGGGACTAGCGGGAGGCGAGCAGTACTTC. Translating gives CASSPGLAGGEQYF.

The rearrangement uses TRBV5-1 and TRBJ2-2; a possible D gene is TRBD2 (6 bases). Germline V CDR1 and CDR2: SGHRS, YFSETQ. Trimming cost V 6 bases and J 13 bases, with 22 bases left between them. This CDR3 contains 14 residues. Here the CDR3 reads CASKLGLRARGLFF. The CDR3 DNA follows: TGCGCCAGCAAGTTGGGACTCCGGGCACGAGGGCTGTTTTTT.

On this clone: Compared with germline, one end of the junction differs, possibly owing to a read error. The rearrangement links TRBV7-7 to TRBJ2-5, with a tentative D call TRBD1 (6 bases). This CDR3 has 15 residues. The germline CDR1 and CDR2 sequences are SSHAT and FNYEAQ (reference sequence). The CDR3 DNA follows: TGTGCTAGCAGCTTAGAACGGACAGATCAAGAGACCCAGTACTTC. Translation gives CASSLERTDQETQYF.

This rearrangement joins TRBV6-1 to TRBJ2-1; 9 bases align to TRBD1. Trimming removed 6 bases from V and 1 base from J; junction bases left unmatched: 7. The CDR3 totals 16 residues. Germline values: CDR1 MNHNS, CDR2 SASEGT. The CDR3: CASREQGAGSYNEQFF. Written as DNA, the CDR3 is TGTGCCAGCAGAGAACAGGGGGCAGGGTCCTACAATGAGCAGTTCTTC.

The gene calls are TRBV11-2 and TRBJ1-6; unclear D gene. The CDR3 runs to 19 residues. Trimming took off 5 bases at V and 0 bases at J, with 20 bases between the two ends. Germline-derived CDR1 and CDR2 are SGHAT and FQNNGV. The CDR3, as DNA: TGTGCCAGCAGCCCCCTCCCGGCGAAAAGGAGCTCCTATAATTCACCCCTCCACTTT. This gives the protein CASSPLPAKRSSYNSPLHF.

The genes are TRBV4-1 and TRBJ1-2; 8 bases map to TRBD1. There are 14 residues in the CDR3. The trim removed 3 bases at V and 8 bases at J, leaving 8 bases unmatched. The germline gives CDR1 MGHRA, CDR2 YSYEKL. In DNA form, the CDR3 reads TGCGCCAGCAGCCAGATACAGGGGGGATGGGGCTACACCTTC. Protein: CASSQIQGGWGYTF.

The chain is built from TRBV11-2 and TRBJ2-2; 10 nucleotides line up with TRBD1. The V and J ends lost 3 bases and 6 bases, in that order; junction bases with no gene match: 10. Germline values: CDR1 SGHAT, CDR2 FQNNGV. This CDR3 has 17 residues. CDR3 sequence (DNA): TGTGCCAGCAGCTTTCGAGGGGGGACAGGGGCGTCCGGGGAGCTGTTTTTT. Translation gives CASSFRGGTGASGELFF.

This chain links TRBV14 with TRBJ2-2; 10 bases are a match to TRBD1. Germline V lookup: CDR1 SGHDN, CDR2 FVKESK. The CDR3 runs to 19 residues. V gave up 3 bases and J gave up 4 bases; unmatched junction bases: 14. CDR3 nucleotides: TGTGCCAGCAGCCACCCCAGGGACAGGGGAGTTTTGATCACCGGGGAGCTGTTTTTT. Residues: CASSHPRDRGVLITGELFF.

V and J are TRBV7-6 and TRBJ2-5, with 13 bases matching TRBD2. CDR1 and CDR2 (germline): SGHVS, FNYEAQ. This CDR3 region has 16 residues. The V gene end was trimmed by 5 bases and the J gene end by 9 bases; junction bases not matched to a gene: 12. The CDR3, as DNA: TGTGCCAGCAGCCTTGGGACTAGCGGGGCCTTGCAGGCCCAGTACTTC. Translating gives CASSLGTSGALQAQYF.

The chain combines TRBV10-3 with TRBJ1-2, with 9 bases lining up with TRBD1. Germline CDR1 and CDR2: ENHRY and SYGVKD. This CDR3 spans 16 amino acids. J gave up 2 bases and V 0 bases, and 4 bases lay outside the gene matches. Written as DNA, the CDR3 is TGTGCCATCAGTGAGTCCCCCGGGACAGGGAACTATGGCTACACCTTC. Protein: CAISESPGTGNYGYTF.

The genes are TRBV30 and TRBJ2-5; 12 bases are shared with TRBD2. Germline V CDR1 and CDR2: GTSNPN, SVGIG (reference sequence). The CDR3 length is 14 residues. V shed 6 bases and J 5 bases; nucleotides not matched to a gene: 7. The CDR3 reads CACSSGRVRETQYF. For the CDR3, the DNA is TGTGCCTGCTCTAGCGGGAGGGTTAGGGAGACCCAGTACTTC.